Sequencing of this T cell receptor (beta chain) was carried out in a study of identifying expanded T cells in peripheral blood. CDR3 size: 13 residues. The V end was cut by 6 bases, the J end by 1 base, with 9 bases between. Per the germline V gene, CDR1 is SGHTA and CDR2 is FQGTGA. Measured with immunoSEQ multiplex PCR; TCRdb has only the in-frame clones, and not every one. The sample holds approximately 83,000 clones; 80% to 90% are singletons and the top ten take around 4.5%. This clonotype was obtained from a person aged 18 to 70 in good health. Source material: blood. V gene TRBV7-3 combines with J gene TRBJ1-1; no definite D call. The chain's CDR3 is CASSPGQNTEAFF. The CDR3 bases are TGTGCCAGCAGTCCCGGGCAGAACACTGAAGCTTTCTTT. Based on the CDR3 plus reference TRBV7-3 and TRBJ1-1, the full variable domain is GAGVSQTPSNKVTEKGKYVELRCDPISGHTALYWYRQSLGQGPEFLIYFQGTGAADDSGLPNDRFFAVRPEGSVSTLKIQRTERGDSAVYLCASSPGQNTEAFFGQGTRLTVV.